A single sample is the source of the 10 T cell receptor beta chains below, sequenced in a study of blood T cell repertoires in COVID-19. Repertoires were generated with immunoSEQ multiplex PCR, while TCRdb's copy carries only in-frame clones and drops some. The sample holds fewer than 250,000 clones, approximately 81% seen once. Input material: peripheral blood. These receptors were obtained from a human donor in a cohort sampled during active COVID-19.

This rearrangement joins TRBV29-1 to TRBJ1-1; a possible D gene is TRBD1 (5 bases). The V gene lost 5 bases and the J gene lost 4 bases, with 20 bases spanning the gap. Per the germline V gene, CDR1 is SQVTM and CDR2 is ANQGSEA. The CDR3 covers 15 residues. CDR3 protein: CSVNLGGGWGTEAFF. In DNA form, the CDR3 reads TGCAGCGTTAACCTGGGCGGGGGATGGGGCACTGAAGCTTTCTTT.

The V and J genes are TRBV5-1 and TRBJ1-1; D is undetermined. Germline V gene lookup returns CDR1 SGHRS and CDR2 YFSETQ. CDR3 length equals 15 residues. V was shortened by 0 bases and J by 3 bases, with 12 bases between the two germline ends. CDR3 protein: CASSLVAGGDTEAFF. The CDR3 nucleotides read TGCGCCAGCAGCTTGGTGGCAGGAGGCGACACTGAAGCTTTCTTT.

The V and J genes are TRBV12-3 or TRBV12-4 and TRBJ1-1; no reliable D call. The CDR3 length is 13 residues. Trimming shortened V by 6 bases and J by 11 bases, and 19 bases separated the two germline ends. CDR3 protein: CASSREVTREAFF. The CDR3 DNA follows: TGTGCCAGCAGCCGTGAGGTTACCCGTGAGGCTTTCTTT.

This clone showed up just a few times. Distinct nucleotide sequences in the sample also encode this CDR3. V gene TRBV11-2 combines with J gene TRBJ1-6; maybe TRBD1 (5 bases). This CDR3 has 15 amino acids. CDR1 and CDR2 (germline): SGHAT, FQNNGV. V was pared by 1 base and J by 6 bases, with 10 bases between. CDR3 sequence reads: CASSLVGRANSPLHF. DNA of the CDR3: TGTGCCAGCAGCTTAGTGGGCAGGGCTAATTCACCCCTCCACTTT.

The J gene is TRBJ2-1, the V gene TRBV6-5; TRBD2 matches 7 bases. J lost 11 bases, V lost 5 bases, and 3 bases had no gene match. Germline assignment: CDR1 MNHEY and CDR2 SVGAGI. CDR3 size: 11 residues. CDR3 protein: CASSSGTKQFF. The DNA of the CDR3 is TGTGCCAGCAGTAGCGGGACGAAGCAGTTCTTC.

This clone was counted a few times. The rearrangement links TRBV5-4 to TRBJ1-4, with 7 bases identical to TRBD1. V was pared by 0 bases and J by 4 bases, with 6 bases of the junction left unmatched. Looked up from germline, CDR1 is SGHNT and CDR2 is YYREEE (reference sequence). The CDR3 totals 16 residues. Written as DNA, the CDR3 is TGTGCCAGCAGCTTGGACAGGGGACGGAATAATGAAAAACTGTTTTTT. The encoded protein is CASSLDRGRNNEKLFF.

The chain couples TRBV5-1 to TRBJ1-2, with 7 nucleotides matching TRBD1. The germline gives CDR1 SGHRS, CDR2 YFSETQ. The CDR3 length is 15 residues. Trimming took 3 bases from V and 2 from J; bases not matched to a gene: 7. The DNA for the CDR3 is TGCGCCAGCAGCTCCGGACAGGCCTCGAACTATGGCTACACCTTC. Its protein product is CASSSGQASNYGYTF.

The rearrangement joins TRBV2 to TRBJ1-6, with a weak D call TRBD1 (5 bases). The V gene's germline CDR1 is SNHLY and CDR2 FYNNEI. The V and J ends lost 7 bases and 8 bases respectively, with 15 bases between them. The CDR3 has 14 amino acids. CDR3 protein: CASNQAGGDSPLHF. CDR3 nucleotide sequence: TGTGCCAGCAATCAGGCAGGAGGGGATTCACCCCTCCACTTT.

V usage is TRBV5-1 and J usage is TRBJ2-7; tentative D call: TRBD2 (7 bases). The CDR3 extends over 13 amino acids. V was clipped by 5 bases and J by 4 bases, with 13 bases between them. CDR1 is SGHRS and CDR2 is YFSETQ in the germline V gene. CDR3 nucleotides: TGCGCCAGCAGTTGGGAGGGGGGATACGAGCAGTACTTC. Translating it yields CASSWEGGYEQYF.

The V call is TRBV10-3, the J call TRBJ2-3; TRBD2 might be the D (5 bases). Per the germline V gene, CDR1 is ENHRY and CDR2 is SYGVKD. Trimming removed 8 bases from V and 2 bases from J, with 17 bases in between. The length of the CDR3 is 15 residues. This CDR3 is CAIAVGRALTDTQYF. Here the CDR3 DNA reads TGTGCCATCGCAGTCGGGCGGGCCCTCACAGATACGCAGTATTTT.